The text below deals with one T cell receptor beta chain. The data derive from a study of blood T cell repertoires in COVID-19. Study context: Acute and convalescent COVID-19 samples came from the United States, Italy and Spain. From T cells, B-cell-depleted T cells, or PBMCs came the material, which was cDNA or gDNA.

All enrollees were roughly 18 to 90 years old and from approximately 24 US areas. Profiling relied on immunoSEQ multiplex PCR, and the TCRdb table lists in-frame clones only, not all of them. The sample has under 250,000 clones, about 86% seen once; the top ten hold 1.3%. The length of the CDR3 is 15 residues. Germline values: CDR1 LGHNA, CDR2 YNFKEQ. V dropped 2 bases and J dropped 5 bases, with 15 bases sitting between them. Sequencing input: PBMCs or T cells enriched from blood (not recorded which). V and J are TRBV4-2 and TRBJ2-5; D perhaps matches TRBD2 (7 bases). This TCR was sampled from a woman aged 40 to 49 with acute COVID-19. CDR3 DNA sequence: TGTGCCAGCAGCCAAAGAGGGGGGGGCGCGGAGACCCAGTACTTC. Residues: CASSQRGGGAETQYF.